Listed below are T cell receptor beta chains from one sample, sequenced in a study of Graves' ophthalmopathy and Graves' hyperthyroidism. MiXCR, applied by TCRdb to the multiplex PCR reads, yields one record per CDR3 protein. This table has around 1.1 million distinct CDR3 sequences, roughly 35% appearing once. Source material: peripheral blood or thyroid tissue (not recorded which). The receptor source for this set is an adult man with Graves' hyperthyroidism. Each CDR3 is given with its conserved first and last residue. Fields, in order: CDR3 protein, CDR3 DNA, J gene, D gene, clone size, V gene. D genes are given only for firm matches. Some rows mark clone size as missing; the rest say once, few, many or name a class of expanded clone.

CDR3: CSVPPSSWRGYTF
DNA: TGCAGTGTCCCCCCTTCTAGCTGGCGTGGCTACACCTTC
J: TRBJ1-2
D: -
size: many
V: TRBV20-1

CDR3: CASSFGLAGASAQYF
DNA: TGTGCCAGCAGCTTCGGACTAGCGGGAGCATCGGCCCAGTACTTC
J: TRBJ2-5
D: TRBD2
size: -
V: TRBV7-9

CDR3: CASSYMGDRVIEAFF
DNA: TGTGCCAGCAGTTATATGGGAGACCGAGTGATTGAAGCTTTCTTT
J: TRBJ1-1
D: -
size: few
V: TRBV6-5

CDR3: CSVEEKQGANVLTF
DNA: TGCAGCGTTGAAGAAAAACAGGGGGCCAACGTCCTGACTTTC
J: TRBJ2-6
D: -
size: -
V: TRBV29-1

CDR3: CASTPQREETQYF
DNA: TGTGCCAGCACCCCCCAGCGGGAGGAGACCCAGTACTTC
J: TRBJ2-5
D: TRBD2
size: -
V: TRBV7-9

CDR3: CASSSQGGAEAFF
DNA: TGTGCCAGCAGTTCCCAGGGAGGCGCTGAAGCTTTCTTT
J: TRBJ1-1
D: -
size: -
V: TRBV10-3

CDR3: CASSPPGTGISGELFF
DNA: TGTGCCAGCTCACCACCCGGGACAGGGATATCAGGGGAGCTGTTTTTT
J: TRBJ2-2
D: TRBD1
size: -
V: TRBV7-2

CDR3: CASSSYNQPQHF
DNA: TGTGCCAGCAGCTCCTACAATCAGCCCCAGCATTTT
J: TRBJ1-5
D: -
size: many
V: TRBV7-2

CDR3: CSVVGGPETQYF
DNA: TGCAGCGTTGTGGGAGGGCCAGAGACCCAGTACTTC
J: TRBJ2-5
D: TRBD2
size: many
V: TRBV29-1

CDR3: CASRILAGGFSGELFF
DNA: TGTGCCAGCAGAATACTAGCGGGAGGGTTCTCCGGGGAGCTGTTTTTT
J: TRBJ2-2
D: TRBD2
size: few
V: TRBV12-3/TRBV12-4

CDR3: CASKWTEGSNQPQHF
DNA: TGTGCCAGCAAGTGGACAGAAGGGAGCAATCAGCCCCAGCATTTT
J: TRBJ1-5
D: -
size: many
V: TRBV2

CDR3: CATSSRPGTGTGNTIYF
DNA: TGTGCCACCAGCTCAAGACCCGGGACAGGGACTGGAAACACCATATATTTT
J: TRBJ1-3
D: TRBD1
size: many
V: TRBV15

CDR3: CASSFYGTQNSPLHF
DNA: TGTGCCAGCAGCTTCTACGGAACCCAAAATTCACCCCTCCACTTT
J: TRBJ1-6
D: -
size: many
V: TRBV7-6

CDR3: CSASPGTGGRNTEAFF
DNA: TGCAGTGCTAGCCCCGGGACAGGGGGTAGGAACACTGAAGCTTTCTTT
J: TRBJ1-1
D: TRBD1
size: -
V: TRBV20-1

CDR3: CASSARGGQGHEQYF
DNA: TGTGCCAGCAGCGCTCGGGGGGGACAGGGTCACGAGCAGTACTTC
J: TRBJ2-7
D: -
size: -
V: TRBV11-3

CDR3: CAIGGKSTNEKLFF
DNA: TGTGCCATCGGGGGGAAGTCAACTAATGAAAAACTGTTTTTT
J: TRBJ1-4
D: -
size: few
V: TRBV10-3

CDR3: CASSQEGRGREETQYF
DNA: TGTGCCAGCAGCCAAGAGGGCAGGGGCCGTGAAGAGACCCAGTACTTC
J: TRBJ2-5
D: -
size: many
V: TRBV14

CDR3: CSAGDSGAGPGNTIYF
DNA: TGCAGTGCTGGAGATTCAGGCGCGGGGCCTGGAAACACCATATATTTT
J: TRBJ1-3
D: -
size: -
V: TRBV20-1

CDR3: CASRPTGGRGNTEAFF
DNA: TGTGCCAGCAGACCGACAGGGGGCCGGGGGAACACTGAAGCTTTCTTT
J: TRBJ1-1
D: TRBD1
size: -
V: TRBV6-2/TRBV6-3

CDR3: CASTSGTGEEAGPPYNEQFF
DNA: TGTGCCAGCACTTCCGGGACAGGAGAGGAAGCGGGACCCCCCTACAATGAGCAGTTCTTC
J: TRBJ2-1
D: -
size: -
V: TRBV19

CDR3: CASREGGHQPQHF
DNA: TGTGCCAGCAGGGAGGGCGGACATCAGCCCCAGCATTTT
J: TRBJ1-5
D: -
size: -
V: TRBV6-2/TRBV6-3

CDR3: CASSLTLIETQYF
DNA: TGTGCCAGCAGCTTAACCCTAATAGAGACCCAGTACTTC
J: TRBJ2-5
D: -
size: many
V: TRBV7-8

CDR3: CASSPPSGRETQYF
DNA: TGCGCCAGCAGCCCGCCTAGCGGGAGAGAGACCCAGTACTTC
J: TRBJ2-5
D: TRBD2
size: -
V: TRBV7-2

CDR3: CASSQPDRNTEAFF
DNA: TGTGCCAGCTCACAACCGGACAGGAACACTGAAGCTTTCTTT
J: TRBJ1-1
D: -
size: few
V: TRBV18

CDR3: CSVKARGGADTGELFF
DNA: TGCAGCGTTAAGGCGCGAGGGGGCGCGGACACCGGGGAGCTGTTTTTT
J: TRBJ2-2
D: TRBD1
size: -
V: TRBV29-1

CDR3: CASSRGEGYEQYF
DNA: TGTGCCAGCAGCCGGGGGGAAGGCTACGAGCAGTACTTC
J: TRBJ2-7
D: TRBD2
size: few
V: TRBV7-9

CDR3: CASSYNRGNGYTF
DNA: TGTGCCAGCAGCTACAACAGGGGGAATGGCTACACCTTC
J: TRBJ1-2
D: TRBD1
size: many
V: TRBV5-8

CDR3: CAISDPDRLKTQYF
DNA: TGTGCCATCAGTGACCCGGACAGGCTGAAGACCCAGTACTTC
J: TRBJ2-5
D: TRBD1
size: many
V: TRBV10-3

CDR3: CASSLAPTGAERSNYGYTF
DNA: TGTGCCAGCAGCTTAGCCCCAACAGGGGCCGAACGGAGTAACTATGGCTACACCTTC
J: TRBJ1-2
D: TRBD1
size: many
V: TRBV7-2

CDR3: CASSLWGQGVSQPQHF
DNA: TGTGCCAGCAGTTTATGGGGACAGGGTGTGAGTCAGCCCCAGCATTTT
J: TRBJ1-5
D: TRBD1
size: -
V: TRBV27

CDR3: CASSLGQGDSYEQYF
DNA: TGTGCCAGCAGCCTCGGACAGGGAGACTCCTACGAGCAGTACTTC
J: TRBJ2-7
D: TRBD1
size: many
V: TRBV12-3/TRBV12-4

CDR3: CASSTSSSAGGRTGELFF
DNA: TGTGCCAGCAGCACTTCAAGCTCGGCGGGAGGAAGGACCGGGGAGCTGTTTTTT
J: TRBJ2-2
D: TRBD2
size: few
V: TRBV9